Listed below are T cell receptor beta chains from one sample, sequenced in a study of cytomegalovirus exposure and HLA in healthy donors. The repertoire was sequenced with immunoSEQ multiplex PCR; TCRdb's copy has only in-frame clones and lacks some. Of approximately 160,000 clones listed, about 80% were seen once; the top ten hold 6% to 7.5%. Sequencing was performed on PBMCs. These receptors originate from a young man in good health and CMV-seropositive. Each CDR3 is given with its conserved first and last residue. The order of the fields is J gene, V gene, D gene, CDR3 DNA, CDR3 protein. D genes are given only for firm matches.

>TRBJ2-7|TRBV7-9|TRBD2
TGTGCCAGCAGCTCCCTCTCGCTAGCGGGGGGACGACTCTTTGAGCAGTACTTC
CASSSLSLAGGRLFEQYF
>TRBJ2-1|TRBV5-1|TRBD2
TGCGCCAGCACCTTTTTAGCGGGAGGGCGCAATGAGCAGTTCTTC
CASTFLAGGRNEQFF
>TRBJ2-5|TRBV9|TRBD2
TGTGCCAGCAGCGTAGGGCTAGCGGGAGTTCAAGAGACCCAGTACTTC
CASSVGLAGVQETQYF
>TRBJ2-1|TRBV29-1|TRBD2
TGCAGCGTTGACCCTAGCGGGAGAGGCTTGAATGAGCAGTTCTTC
CSVDPSGRGLNEQFF
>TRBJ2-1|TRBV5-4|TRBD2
TGTGCCAGCAGCTTGGCCGGCGGACTAGCGGGACCCTACAATGAGCAGTTCTTC
CASSLAGGLAGPYNEQFF
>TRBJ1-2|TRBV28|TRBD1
TGTGCCAGCAGCGGACAGGGTCCTGGCTACACCTTC
CASSGQGPGYTF
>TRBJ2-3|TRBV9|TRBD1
TGTGCCAGCAGCCCTACGACAGGGGATGAAATCCCAGATACGCAGTATTTT
CASSPTTGDEIPDTQYF
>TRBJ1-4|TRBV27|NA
TGTGCCAGCAGACATCAGGGTGCAACTAATGAAAAACTGTTTTTT
CASRHQGATNEKLFF
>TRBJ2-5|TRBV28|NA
TGTGCCAGCAGCCTAGCCGGAATAGCCGGGGAGACCCAGTACTTC
CASSLAGIAGETQYF
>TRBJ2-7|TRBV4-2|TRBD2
TGTGCCAGCAGCCAAGGAGCGGGGGGGGCGAGTGAGCAGTACTTC
CASSQGAGGASEQYF